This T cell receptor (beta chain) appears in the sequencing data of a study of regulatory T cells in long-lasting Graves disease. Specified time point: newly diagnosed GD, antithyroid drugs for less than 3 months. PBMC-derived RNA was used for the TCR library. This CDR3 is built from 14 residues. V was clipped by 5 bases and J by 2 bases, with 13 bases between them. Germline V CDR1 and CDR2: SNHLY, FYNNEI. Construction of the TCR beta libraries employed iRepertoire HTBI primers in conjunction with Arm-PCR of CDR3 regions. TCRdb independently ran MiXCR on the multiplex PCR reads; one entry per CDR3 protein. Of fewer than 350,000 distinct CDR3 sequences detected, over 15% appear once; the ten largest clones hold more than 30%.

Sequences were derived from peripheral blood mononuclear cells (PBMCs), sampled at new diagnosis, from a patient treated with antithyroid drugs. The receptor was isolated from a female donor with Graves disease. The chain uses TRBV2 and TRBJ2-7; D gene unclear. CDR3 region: CASSPDGPPYEQYF. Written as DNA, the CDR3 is TGTGCCAGCAGTCCGGACGGTCCTCCCTACGAGCAGTACTTC.